These 24 T cell receptor beta chains originate from one sample sequenced in a study of somatic mutations in cytotoxic T cells in rheumatoid arthritis. Some clones are missing from TCRdb's copy, which holds only in-frame ones; the method was immunoSEQ multiplex PCR. The repertoire has some 20,000 clones, over 70% of them found once; the top ten carry approximately 20%. The sequencing input was CD8+ T cells sorted from blood. The receptors originated from a woman aged 55-69 years in good health.

This clone was seen a handful of times. CDR3 bases: TGCGCCAGCAGCCAAATGAGGGAAGGCGGTCAGCCCCAGCATTTT. This gives the protein CASSQMREGGQPQHF. This rearrangement joins TRBV4-1 to TRBJ1-5, with D unclear. CDR1 MGHRA and CDR2 YSYEKL come from the germline V gene. CDR3 length: 15 amino acids. Trimming removed 2 bases from V and 6 bases from J, with 14 bases in between.

The rearrangement uses TRBV7-6 and TRBJ2-3, with D perhaps TRBD2 (6 bases). Germline V gives CDR1 SGHVS, CDR2 FNYEAQ. With 2 bases removed from V and 2 bases from J, the gap between germline ends came to 11 bases. The CDR3 loop spans 15 amino acids. In nucleotides, the CDR3 is TGTGCCAGCAGCTTAATAGCGGCACCCACAGATACGCAGTATTTT. Protein sequence: CASSLIAAPTDTQYF.

This rearrangement joins TRBV27 to TRBJ2-5, with 8 bases fitting TRBD2. The CDR3 is 16 residues long. CDR1 MNHEY and CDR2 SMNVEV come from the germline V gene (reference sequence). V dropped 4 bases and J dropped 1; count of bases not matched to a gene: 8. This CDR3 reads CASSSGLAGSQETQYF. The CDR3, as DNA: TGTGCCAGCAGTTCCGGACTAGCCGGTAGCCAAGAGACCCAGTACTTC.

The V gene is TRBV5-8, the J gene TRBJ1-2; no clear D gene. Germline V CDR1 and CDR2: SGHTS, YDEGEE. This CDR3 contains 15 residues. Deletions cut 0 bases from V and 4 bases from J, with 13 bases between. CDR3 coding DNA: TGTGCCAGCAGCTTGGGGACCGGAGGGAGCTATGGCTACACCTTC. Translation gives CASSLGTGGSYGYTF.

The rearrangement uses TRBV6-1 and TRBJ2-1; 7 bases fit TRBD2. The V gene's germline CDR1 is MNHNS and CDR2 SASEGT. J gave up 9 bases and V 9 bases, and 11 bases lay outside the gene matches. CDR3 size: 13 residues. The CDR3 sequence is CASSERWEGEQFF. CDR3 nucleotides: TGTGCCAGTTCTGAGAGATGGGAGGGTGAGCAGTTCTTC.

The genes are TRBV6-6 and TRBJ2-7, with 7 positions matching TRBD2. Germline CDR1 reads MNHNY; CDR2 reads SVGAGI (reference sequence). With V trimmed by 7 bases and J by 7 bases, 10 bases remained unmatched. The CDR3 runs 13 residues. CDR3 residues: CASTLGSGGEQYF. The CDR3 DNA reads TGTGCCAGCACCTTAGGGTCCGGGGGGGAGCAGTACTTC.

This clone has only one observation. The rearrangement uses TRBV13 and TRBJ2-1; tentatively, D is TRBD1 (6 bases). Germline CDR1 and CDR2: PRHDT and FYEKMQ (reference sequence). The germline V and J ends were trimmed by 0 bases and 8 bases, with 11 bases remaining between them. This CDR3 is built from 14 residues. The CDR3 DNA is TGTGCCAGCAGCTTAGGACAGGGTATTGATGAGCAGTTCTTC. Its translation: CASSLGQGIDEQFF.

This rearrangement joins TRBV5-4 to TRBJ2-7; 10 nucleotides match TRBD2. The CDR3 is 15 residues long. V lost 3 bases, J lost 3 bases, and 6 bases stayed unmatched. The germline V gene has CDR1 SGHNT and CDR2 YYREEE (reference sequence). The CDR3 reads CASSSLAGGYYEQYF. The CDR3 nucleotides read TGTGCCAGCAGCTCCTTAGCGGGAGGTTACTACGAGCAGTACTTC.

The gene calls are TRBV6-1 and TRBJ2-7, with a weak D call TRBD2 (5 bases). Germline V gene data show CDR1 as MNHNS and CDR2 as SASEGT. With 1 base removed from V and 5 bases from J, the gap between germline ends came to 12 bases. The CDR3 runs to 14 residues. The CDR3 DNA follows: TGTGCCAGCAGTGAAGGTGAGGGTCCCGACGAGCAGTACTTC. This translates into CASSEGEGPDEQYF.

The V and J genes are TRBV4-1 and TRBJ2-2; TRBD1 matches 8 bases. Germline lookup yields CDR1 MGHRA and CDR2 YSYEKL. This CDR3 region has 13 residues. Losses at the gene ends were 7 bases for V and 2 bases for J; bases not matched to a gene: 0. The CDR3 DNA sequence: TGCGCCAGCACAGGGGGCAACACCGGGGAGCTGTTTTTT. Protein: CASTGGNTGELFF.

The V gene is TRBV6-4, the J gene TRBJ2-6; the D gene could be TRBD1 or TRBD2 (5 bases each). V lost 5 bases and J lost 0, with 11 bases in between. Germline-derived CDR1 and CDR2 are MRHNA and SNTAGT. This CDR3 has 16 amino acids. For the CDR3, the DNA is TGTGCCAGCAGTCCCAGAGGGGTCTCTGGGGCCAACGTCCTGACTTTC. It encodes CASSPRGVSGANVLTF.

The chain combines TRBV5-5 with TRBJ2-2, with D tentatively TRBD1 or TRBD2 (5 bases each). The CDR3 covers 13 residues. V was trimmed by 6 bases and J by 1 base, leaving 7 bases between them. In germline, CDR1 is SGHKS, CDR2 YYEKEE (reference sequence). The DNA for the CDR3 is TGTGCCAGCATTGGGGGGAACACCGGGGAGCTGTTTTTT. Translating it yields CASIGGNTGELFF.

This clone was detected a few times. The rearrangement joins TRBV7-2 to TRBJ1-2, with 8 bases fitting TRBD1. There are 14 residues in the CDR3. Trimming at V came to 5 bases and at J to 5 bases, leaving 7 bases not matched to a gene. CDR1 is SGHTA, CDR2 FQGNSA, per germline. Here the CDR3 DNA reads TGTGCCAGCAGCCCCCCGGGACAGGCTTATGGCTACACCTTC. Its protein is CASSPPGQAYGYTF.

The CDR3 sequence: CASSQDLLAPNEQFF. The DNA for the CDR3 is TGCGCCAGCAGCCAAGACCTGTTAGCTCCCAATGAGCAGTTCTTC. The chain carries TRBV4-1 and TRBJ2-1; D gene ambiguous. In germline, CDR1 is MGHRA, CDR2 YSYEKL. CDR3 length: 15 residues. The ends were cut back, 0 bases at V and 6 bases at J, with 12 bases in the middle.

The genes are TRBV6-1 and TRBJ2-1; 9 bases line up with TRBD1. This CDR3 contains 15 residues. V shed 1 base and J 7 bases; nucleotides not matched to a gene: 5. CDR1 and CDR2 from the germline V gene are MNHNS and SASEGT. CDR3 residues: CASSEVGTGTNEQFF. In DNA, the CDR3 is TGTGCCAGCAGTGAAGTTGGGACAGGGACAAATGAGCAGTTCTTC.

The chain links TRBV5-4 to TRBJ2-7; 8 positions agree with TRBD2. Germline V lookup: CDR1 SGHNT, CDR2 YYREEE (reference sequence). Trimming cost V 4 bases and J 7 bases; bases outside gene matches: 13. This CDR3 contains 15 residues. The CDR3 DNA sequence: TGTGCCAGCAGCGGAGGTTCCGGGGGGGCATGGGAGCAGTACTTC. It encodes CASSGGSGGAWEQYF.

The rearrangement uses TRBV10-3 and TRBJ1-1; D unclear. CDR3 length equals 15 residues. Germline V lookup: CDR1 ENHRY, CDR2 SYGVKD. Trimming took off 0 bases at V and 7 bases at J, with 15 bases between the two ends. The CDR3 reads CAISESPPGEVEAFF. CDR3 sequence (DNA): TGTGCCATCAGTGAGTCGCCCCCGGGAGAAGTTGAAGCTTTCTTT.

The chain recombines TRBV5-6 with TRBJ1-4; D perhaps matches TRBD1 (5 bases). Between the trimmed V and J ends, which lost 3 bases and 9 bases, there was a span of 9 bases. Germline values: CDR1 SGHDT, CDR2 YYEEEE. The CDR3 runs to 12 residues. Written as DNA, the CDR3 is TGTGCCAGCAGCTCGGGGGGTAAAAAACTGTTTTTT. Translating it yields CASSSGGKKLFF.

Only a few counts were recorded for this clone. The chain employs TRBV11-2 and TRBJ2-7; possibly TRBD2 for D (6 bases). The CDR3 covers 12 residues. Between the trimmed V and J ends, which lost 5 bases and 3 bases, there was a span of 8 bases. CDR1 and CDR2 (germline): SGHAT, FQNNGV. The CDR3 sequence is CASSRGGYEQYF. The CDR3 nucleotides read TGTGCCAGCAGCCGGGGAGGCTACGAGCAGTACTTC.

V gene TRBV21-1 combines with J gene TRBJ1-1. TRBV21-1 is assigned pseudogene status. The CDR3 runs to 18 residues. CDR3 bases: TGTGCCAGCAGCAAAGCCTTAACGACGGTGTGGGGAGACGATGAAGCTTTCTTT. As protein: CASSKALTTVWGDDEAFF.

The V call is TRBV27, the J call TRBJ2-7, with a possible D match to TRBD2 (7 bases). The V gene's germline CDR1 is MNHEY and CDR2 SMNVEV (reference sequence). This CDR3 has 14 amino acids. V dropped 2 bases and J dropped 2 bases, with 10 bases sitting between them. CDR3 region: CASSLGGGTYEQYF. The CDR3 bases are TGTGCCAGCAGTTTAGGCGGGGGCACCTACGAGCAGTACTTC.

This clone showed up just a few times. This chain links TRBV7-9 with TRBJ1-2; TRBD1 aligns across 7 bases. This CDR3 is built from 13 residues. V trimming: 4 bases; J trimming: 1 base; junction bases outside the gene matches: 0. In germline, CDR1 is SEHNR, CDR2 FQNEAQ (reference sequence). The CDR3 DNA reads as TGTGCCAGCAGCTGGGACAGTAACTATGGCTACACCTTC. This gives the protein CASSWDSNYGYTF.

The chain couples TRBV4-1 to TRBJ1-1; D may be TRBD1 (5 bases). Germline V gene data show CDR1 as MGHRA and CDR2 as YSYEKL. Trimming took off 4 bases at V and 1 base at J, with 16 bases between the two ends. This CDR3 comprises 16 residues. The CDR3 DNA sequence: TGCGCCAGCAGCCTATTCAGGGACCCGAGGAACACTGAAGCTTTCTTT. Translated, it gives CASSLFRDPRNTEAFF.

The rearrangement links TRBV6-1 to TRBJ2-3; 15 positions match TRBD2. The germline V gene has CDR1 MNHNS and CDR2 SASEGT. V was pared by 1 base and J by 4 bases, with 0 bases of the junction left unmatched. This CDR3 spans 16 amino acids. The CDR3 DNA is TGTGCCAGCAGTGAAGGGACTAGCGGGGGGGCAGATACGCAGTATTTT. Its protein is CASSEGTSGGADTQYF.